The next 6 T cell receptor beta chains were all read from a single sample in a study of healthy donors' naive CD4 and CD8 T cells. Starting from around 470 ng of total RNA, TCR libraries were made with linear amplification. TCRdb recomputed calls from the reads with MiXCR, one row per CDR3 protein. The sample holds about 180,000 distinct CDR3 sequences, 74% seen once. The sequenced sample consisted of naive CD4+ and CD8+ T cells sorted from blood, pooled from several donors. The receptors were gathered from a pool of human donors in good health; the sample pools cells from several healthy donors.

The chain links TRBV30 to TRBJ2-1; no firm D call. V lost 1 base and J 8 bases, leaving 9 bases between the germline ends. CDR3 size: 12 residues. CDR1 GTSNPN and CDR2 SVGIG come from the germline V gene (reference sequence). The CDR3: CAWSGLGYEQFF. The CDR3, as DNA: TGTGCCTGGAGTGGTTTGGGGTATGAGCAGTTCTTC.

The chain recombines TRBV27 with TRBJ2-7; D remains unclear. Germline V CDR1 and CDR2: MNHEY, SMNVEV (reference sequence). The CDR3 length is 14 residues. V lost 2 bases, J lost 1 base, and 9 bases lay in between. CDR3 protein: CASSLRPRSYEQYF. The CDR3 region has the DNA TGTGCCAGCAGTTTACGTCCACGGTCCTACGAGCAGTACTTC.

The chain uses TRBV5-8 and TRBJ2-5; perhaps TRBD1 as D (6 bases). The V end lost 5 bases, the J end lost 5 bases, and 13 bases lay between the germline ends. Per the germline V gene, CDR1 is SGHTS and CDR2 is YDEGEE. This CDR3 region has 13 residues. The CDR3 DNA reads TGTGCCAGCAGGAAGGGGACACGGGAGACCCAGTACTTC. It encodes CASRKGTRETQYF.

The chain is built from TRBV29-1 and TRBJ2-2; weak D call: TRBD1 (5 bases). The CDR3 runs 13 residues. From germline, CDR1 is SQVTM and CDR2 ANQGSEA. V lost 4 bases and J 1 base, leaving 7 bases between the germline ends. The CDR3 is CSVVGQNTGELFF. In DNA, the CDR3 is TGCAGCGTTGTGGGGCAGAACACCGGGGAGCTGTTTTTT.

The chain has TRBV19 and TRBJ1-1; D remains ambiguous. The germline V gene has CDR1 LNHDA and CDR2 SQIVND (reference sequence). This CDR3 is built from 13 residues. Trimming removed 7 bases at V and 6 bases at J, with 15 bases between. Here the CDR3 reads CASIPHVLAEAFF. The CDR3 bases are TGTGCCAGTATCCCTCACGTGTTGGCTGAAGCTTTCTTT.

The J gene is TRBJ1-6, the V gene TRBV7-9, with 10 bases identical to TRBD1. The CDR3 is 15 amino acids. Germline CDR1 and CDR2: SEHNR and FQNEAQ (reference sequence). V shed 1 base and J 8 bases; nucleotides not matched to a gene: 2. CDR3: CASSLGQGADSPLHF. The CDR3 region has the DNA TGTGCCAGCAGCTTAGGACAGGGGGCCGATTCACCCCTCCACTTT. Full variable domain (outside the CDR3, taken from reference TRBV7-9 and TRBJ1-6): DTGVSQNPRHKITKRGQNVTFRCDPISEHNRLYWYRQTLGQGPEFLTYFQNEAQLEKSRLLSDRFSAERPKGSFSTLEIQRTEQGDSAMYLCASSLGQGADSPLHFGNGTRLTVT.